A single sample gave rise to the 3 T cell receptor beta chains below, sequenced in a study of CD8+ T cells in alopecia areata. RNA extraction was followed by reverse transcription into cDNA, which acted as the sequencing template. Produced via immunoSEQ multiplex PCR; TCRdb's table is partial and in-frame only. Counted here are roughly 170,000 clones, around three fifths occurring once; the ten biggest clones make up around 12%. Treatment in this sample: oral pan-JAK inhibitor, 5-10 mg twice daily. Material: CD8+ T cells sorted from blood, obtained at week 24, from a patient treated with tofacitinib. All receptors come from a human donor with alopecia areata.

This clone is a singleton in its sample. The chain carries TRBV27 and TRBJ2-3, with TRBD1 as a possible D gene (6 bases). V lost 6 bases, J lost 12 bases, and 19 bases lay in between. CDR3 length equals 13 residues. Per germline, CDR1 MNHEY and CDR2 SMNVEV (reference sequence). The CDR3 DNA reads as TGTGCCAGCAGCTCGACTGACAGGTGGTCTCAGTATTTT. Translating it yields CASSSTDRWSQYF.

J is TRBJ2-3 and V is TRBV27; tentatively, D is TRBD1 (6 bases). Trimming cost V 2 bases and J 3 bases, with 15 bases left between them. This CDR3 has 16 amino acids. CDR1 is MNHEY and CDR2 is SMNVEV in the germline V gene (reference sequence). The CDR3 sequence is CASSLTTGPGTDTQYF. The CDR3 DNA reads TGTGCCAGCAGTTTAACAACAGGGCCTGGGACAGATACGCAGTATTTT.

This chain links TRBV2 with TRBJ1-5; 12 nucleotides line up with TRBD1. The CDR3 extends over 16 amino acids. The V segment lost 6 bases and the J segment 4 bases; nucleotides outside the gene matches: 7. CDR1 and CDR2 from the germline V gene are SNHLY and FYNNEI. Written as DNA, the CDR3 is TGTGCCAGCAGAGGGGACAGGGGGCTCGGTAATCAGCCCCAGCATTTT. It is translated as CASRGDRGLGNQPQHF.